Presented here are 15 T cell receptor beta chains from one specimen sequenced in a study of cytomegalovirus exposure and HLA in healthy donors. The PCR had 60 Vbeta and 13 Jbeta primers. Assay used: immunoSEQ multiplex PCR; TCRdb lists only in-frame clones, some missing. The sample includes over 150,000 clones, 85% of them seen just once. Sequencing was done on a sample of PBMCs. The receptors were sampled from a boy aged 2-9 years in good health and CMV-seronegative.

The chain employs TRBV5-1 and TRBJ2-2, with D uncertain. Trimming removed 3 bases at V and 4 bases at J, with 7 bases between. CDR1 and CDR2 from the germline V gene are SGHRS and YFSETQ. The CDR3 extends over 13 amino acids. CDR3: CASSYAITGELFF. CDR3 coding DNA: TGCGCCAGCAGCTACGCGATCACCGGGGAGCTGTTTTTT.

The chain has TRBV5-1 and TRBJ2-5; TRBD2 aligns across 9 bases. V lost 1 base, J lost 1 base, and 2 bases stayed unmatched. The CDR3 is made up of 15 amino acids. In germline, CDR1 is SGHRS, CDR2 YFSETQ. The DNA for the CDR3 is TGCGCCAGCAGCTTGAAGCGGGGGGTCCAAGAGACCCAGTACTTC. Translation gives CASSLKRGVQETQYF.

CDR3 nucleotide sequence: TGCAGCGTCCTTCTGACTAGCGGGAACTACGAGCAGTACTTC. It encodes CSVLLTSGNYEQYF. The chain employs TRBV29-1 and TRBJ2-7, with 11 bases fitting TRBD2. In germline, CDR1 is SQVTM, CDR2 ANQGSEA. This CDR3 region has 14 residues. The V segment lost 6 bases and the J segment 3 bases; nucleotides outside the gene matches: 7.

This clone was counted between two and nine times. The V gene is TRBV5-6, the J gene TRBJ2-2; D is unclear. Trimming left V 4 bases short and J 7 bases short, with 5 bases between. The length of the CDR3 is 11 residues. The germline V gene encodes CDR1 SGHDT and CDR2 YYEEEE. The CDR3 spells CASSRIGELFF. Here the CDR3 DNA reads TGTGCCAGCAGCCGTATCGGGGAGCTGTTTTTT.

CDR3 protein: CATSRDLPGASGADTQYF. In DNA, the CDR3 is TGTGCCACCAGCAGAGATCTTCCGGGGGCTAGCGGAGCAGATACGCAGTATTTT. The chain has TRBV15 and TRBJ2-3, with D possibly TRBD2 on 7 matching bases. The CDR3 loop spans 18 amino acids. Per germline, CDR1 LNHNV and CDR2 YYDKDF (reference sequence). Trimming stripped 0 bases from V and 4 bases from J, with 20 bases between. The full variable domain, completed using reference TRBV15 and TRBJ2-3, is DAMVIQNPRYQVTQFGKPVTLSCSQTLNHNVMYWYQQKSSQAPKLLFHYYDKDFNNEADTPDNFQSRRPNTSFCFLDIRSPGLGDTAMYLCATSRDLPGASGADTQYFGPGTRLTVL.

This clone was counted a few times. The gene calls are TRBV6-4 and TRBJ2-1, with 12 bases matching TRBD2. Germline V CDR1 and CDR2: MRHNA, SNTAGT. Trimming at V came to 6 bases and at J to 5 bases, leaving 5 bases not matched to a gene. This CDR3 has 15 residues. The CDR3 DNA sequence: TGTGCCAGCAGCCTGGGACTAGCGGGCCACAATGAGCAGTTCTTC. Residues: CASSLGLAGHNEQFF.

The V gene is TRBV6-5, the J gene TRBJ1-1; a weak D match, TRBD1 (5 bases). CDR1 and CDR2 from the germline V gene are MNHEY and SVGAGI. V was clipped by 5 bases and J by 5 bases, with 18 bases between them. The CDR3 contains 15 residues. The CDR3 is CASSTRPGWGTEAFF. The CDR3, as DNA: TGTGCCAGCAGTACCCGACCAGGGTGGGGAACTGAAGCTTTCTTT.

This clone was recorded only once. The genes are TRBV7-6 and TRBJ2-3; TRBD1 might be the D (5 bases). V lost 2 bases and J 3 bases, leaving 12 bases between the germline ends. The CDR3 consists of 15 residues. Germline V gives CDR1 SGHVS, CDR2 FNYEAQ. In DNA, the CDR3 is TGTGCCAGCAGCTTAATCGAAGGGGCAACAGATACGCAGTATTTT. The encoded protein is CASSLIEGATDTQYF.

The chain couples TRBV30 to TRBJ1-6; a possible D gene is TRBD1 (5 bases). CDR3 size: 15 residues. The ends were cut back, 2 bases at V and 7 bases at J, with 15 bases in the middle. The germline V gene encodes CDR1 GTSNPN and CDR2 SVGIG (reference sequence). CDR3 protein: CAWSIFRVENSPLHF. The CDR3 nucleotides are TGTGCCTGGAGTATTTTCAGGGTGGAGAATTCACCCCTCCACTTT.

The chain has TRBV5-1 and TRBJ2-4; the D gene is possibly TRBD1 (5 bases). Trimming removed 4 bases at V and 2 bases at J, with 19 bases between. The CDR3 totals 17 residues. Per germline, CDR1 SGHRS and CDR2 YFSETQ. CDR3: CASSVVSGSVTKNIQYF. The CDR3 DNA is TGCGCCAGCAGCGTGGTTTCAGGGTCGGTAACCAAAAACATTCAGTACTTC.

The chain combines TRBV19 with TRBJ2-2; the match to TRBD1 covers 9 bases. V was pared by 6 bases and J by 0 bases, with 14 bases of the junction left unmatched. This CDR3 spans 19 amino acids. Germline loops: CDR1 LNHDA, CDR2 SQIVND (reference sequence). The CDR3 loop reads CASSTPSDRGSPNTGELFF. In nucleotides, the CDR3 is TGTGCCAGTAGCACTCCCTCGGACAGGGGATCCCCGAACACCGGGGAGCTGTTTTTT.

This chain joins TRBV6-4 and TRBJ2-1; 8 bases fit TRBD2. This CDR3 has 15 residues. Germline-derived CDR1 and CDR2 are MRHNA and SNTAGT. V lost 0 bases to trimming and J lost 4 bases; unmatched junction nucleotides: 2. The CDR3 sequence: CASSDSGGRYNEQFF. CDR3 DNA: TGTGCCAGCAGTGACTCCGGCGGGAGGTACAATGAGCAGTTCTTC.

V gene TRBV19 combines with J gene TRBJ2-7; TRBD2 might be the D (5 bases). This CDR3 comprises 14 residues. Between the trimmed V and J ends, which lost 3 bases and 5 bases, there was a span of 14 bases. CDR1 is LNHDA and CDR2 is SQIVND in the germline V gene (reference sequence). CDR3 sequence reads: CASSMGGSRDEQYF. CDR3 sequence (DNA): TGTGCCAGTAGTATGGGTGGGAGTCGGGACGAGCAGTACTTC.

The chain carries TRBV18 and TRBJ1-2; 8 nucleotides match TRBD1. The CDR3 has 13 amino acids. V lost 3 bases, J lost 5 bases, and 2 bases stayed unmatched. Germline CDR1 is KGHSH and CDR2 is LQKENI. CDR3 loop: CASSPRTGYGYTF. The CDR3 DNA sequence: TGTGCCAGCTCACCGAGGACAGGGTATGGCTACACCTTC.

The CDR3 DNA reads as TGTGCCAGCAGCGTAGATCCCCTAGCGGGAGTAGCAGGCGAGCAGTACTTC. Amino acid sequence: CASSVDPLAGVAGEQYF. The chain joins TRBV9 to TRBJ2-7; 10 bases are a match to TRBD2. In germline, CDR1 is SGDLS, CDR2 YYNGEE. Germline trimming cut 0 bases from V and 6 bases from J; bases unmatched to any gene: 12. This CDR3 contains 17 residues.